These T cell receptor beta chains were read from a single sample in a study of T cells after yellow fever vaccination. TCRdb re-derived calls from the 5' RACE reads in MiXCR, one entry per CDR3 protein. The table lists about 240,000 distinct CDR3 sequences, roughly 4% of them singletons, with under 20% in the top ten. Specimen: PBMCs, collected 15 days after the yellow fever booster vaccination. The receptors shown here come from a man younger than 35 who received the YFV17D yellow fever vaccine. CDR3s include the opening cysteine and the closing phenylalanine or tryptophan. The D gene is left open where the match is weak. A clone size is listed for some rows: how often the clone was seen (once, few, many), or a class if it is expanded.

cdr3_aa cdr3_nt j_call v_call d_call clone_size
CASASRAGGTEAFF TGTGCTAGTGCTTCCCGGGCCGGCGGCACTGAAGCTTTCTTT TRBJ1-1 TRBV12-5 - many
CASTKGTGGEKLFF TGTGCCAGCACGAAGGGGACAGGGGGGGAAAAACTGTTTTTT TRBJ1-4 TRBV6-5 TRBD1 many
CSALGGNTGELFF TGCAGTGCCCTCGGCGGGAACACCGGGGAGCTGTTTTTT TRBJ2-2 TRBV20-1 - many
CASSFYDREQNIQYF TGTGCCAGCAGCTTCTACGACAGGGAGCAAAACATTCAGTACTTC TRBJ2-4 TRBV7-2 TRBD1 many
CASLAGGPDSQSETQYF TGTGCCAGCTTGGCGGGGGGGCCGGATTCCCAATCAGAGACCCAGTACTTC TRBJ2-5 TRBV28 TRBD2 many
CASSDALGLYVIQYF TGTGCCAGCAGTGACGCCCTGGGGTTGTATGTCATTCAGTACTTC TRBJ2-4 TRBV2 - many
CASSLIGIQETQYF TGTGCCAGCAGCTTAATCGGGATACAAGAGACCCAGTACTTC TRBJ2-5 TRBV7-2 - many
CASSLEPTSATDTQYF TGCGCCAGCAGCTTGGAGCCGACTAGCGCCACAGATACGCAGTATTTT TRBJ2-3 TRBV5-1 TRBD2 many
CASQPGRPQETQYF TGCGCCAGCCAACCGGGGCGGCCCCAAGAGACCCAGTACTTC TRBJ2-5 TRBV5-1 - many
CAISESEEGTSTDTQYF TGTGCCATCAGTGAGTCGGAGGAGGGAACTAGCACAGATACGCAGTATTTT TRBJ2-3 TRBV10-3 - many
CASSVVLVQDYYEQYF TGTGCCAGCTCAGTGGTCCTCGTCCAGGATTACTACGAGCAGTACTTC TRBJ2-7 TRBV18 - many
CSVPRSPGSREQYF TGCAGCGTGCCCAGGTCCCCTGGATCCCGAGAGCAGTACTTC TRBJ2-7 TRBV29-1 - many
CASGTARTVNEKLFF TGTGCCAGCGGGACAGCCCGGACAGTTAATGAAAAACTGTTTTTT TRBJ1-4 TRBV7-9 TRBD1 many
CASSETGSLPQHF TGTGCCAGCAGTGAAACAGGGAGTTTGCCCCAGCATTTT TRBJ1-5 TRBV6-1 - -
CASSLGLAGKETQYF TGCGCCAGCAGCTTGGGACTAGCGGGGAAAGAGACCCAGTACTTC TRBJ2-5 TRBV5-1 TRBD2 many
CASIPPGSGTQYF TGTGCCAGCATCCCCCCGGGCTCTGGGACCCAGTACTTC TRBJ2-5 TRBV12-3/TRBV12-4 - many
CASTGEETQYF TGTGCCAGCACTGGAGAAGAGACCCAGTACTTC TRBJ2-5 TRBV2 - many
CASSLAAQGGAEAFF TGCGCCAGCAGCTTGGCCGCCCAGGGTGGCGCTGAAGCTTTCTTT TRBJ1-1 TRBV5-1 - many
CASSWSEVSEAFF TGTGCCAGCAGTTGGTCCGAGGTCTCGGAAGCTTTCTTT TRBJ1-1 TRBV28 - many
CSALYGAVSTDTQYF TGCAGTGCCCTCTATGGAGCGGTTAGCACAGATACGCAGTATTTT TRBJ2-3 TRBV20-1 - many
CAIWGDGYTF TGTGCCATCTGGGGGGATGGCTACACCTTC TRBJ1-2 TRBV12-3/TRBV12-4 - many
CASSYPTDGPTYNEQFF TGTGCCAGCAGTTACCCTACAGACGGCCCTACGTACAATGAGCAGTTCTTC TRBJ2-1 TRBV6-6 - many
CSASMGQGGNQPQHF TGCAGTGCTAGTATGGGCCAGGGTGGCAATCAGCCCCAGCATTTT TRBJ1-5 TRBV20-1 - many
CASSQVARNSYEQYF TGCGCCAGCAGCCAAGTAGCCAGGAACTCCTACGAGCAGTACTTC TRBJ2-7 TRBV4-1 - many
CSASSSGRNTEAFF TGCAGTGCTAGCTCCTCGGGCCGGAACACTGAAGCTTTCTTT TRBJ1-1 TRBV20-1 - many
CASSQGSTESTEAFF TGCGCCAGCAGCCAAGGATCGACAGAGAGCACTGAAGCTTTCTTT TRBJ1-1 TRBV4-1 - many
CASSLGQGSSEAFF TGTGCCAGCAGCTTAGGGCAGGGGAGTAGTGAAGCTTTCTTT TRBJ1-1 TRBV7-6 - many
CASSQEVETRTGGLAGELFF TGCGCCAGCAGCCAAGAGGTGGAAACGAGGACAGGGGGCTTGGCCGGGGAGCTGTTTTTT TRBJ2-2 TRBV4-3 TRBD1 many
CASSPQGDTQYF TGCGCCAGCAGCCCACAGGGGGATACGCAGTATTTT TRBJ2-3 TRBV5-1 TRBD1 many
CASSPSGKYLEQYF TGTGCCAGCAGCCCATCTGGGAAATATTTAGAGCAGTACTTC TRBJ2-7 TRBV12-3/TRBV12-4 - many
CASSLDQGANEQFF TGTGCCAGCAGCTTGGACCAGGGGGCCAATGAGCAGTTCTTC TRBJ2-1 TRBV7-2 TRBD1 many
CASSLNGALPGELFF TGTGCCAGCAGTTTGAATGGGGCTCTGCCCGGGGAGCTGTTTTTT TRBJ2-2 TRBV12-3/TRBV12-4 - many
CASSQGAGADDTQYF TGTGCCAGCAGCCAAGGCGCAGGGGCGGACGATACGCAGTATTTT TRBJ2-3 TRBV4-2 - many
CASSLAGAGGNEQYF TGTGCCAGCAGCCTCGCAGGAGCGGGGGGGAACGAGCAGTACTTC TRBJ2-7 TRBV5-6 TRBD2 many
CASSKGGGTDTQYF TGTGCCAGCAGCAAGGGGGGGGGCACAGATACGCAGTATTTT TRBJ2-3 TRBV3-1 - many
CASSLSGAQGNTIYF TGTGCCAGCAGCTTATCGGGGGCGCAGGGAAACACCATATATTTT TRBJ1-3 TRBV7-3 - many
CASSRTHNEQFF TGTGCCAGCAGCCGGACCCACAATGAGCAGTTCTTC TRBJ2-1 TRBV12-3/TRBV12-4 - many
CASSPRGTPYNEQFF TGTGCCAGCAGCCCGCGGGGGACCCCGTACAATGAGCAGTTCTTC TRBJ2-1 TRBV7-9 TRBD2 many
CASSPGGTGHDTEAFF TGTGCCAGCAGCCCCGGCGGGACGGGACATGACACTGAAGCTTTCTTT TRBJ1-1 TRBV5-4 - many
CASSFSLANTEAFF TGCGCCAGCAGCTTCTCCCTCGCGAACACTGAAGCTTTCTTT TRBJ1-1 TRBV5-1 - many
CSVRASNQPQHF TGCAGCGTTAGGGCGAGCAATCAGCCCCAGCATTTT TRBJ1-5 TRBV29-1 - many
CASSQGGGVNYNEQFF TGTGCCAGCAGCCAAGGGGGGGGGGTAAACTACAATGAGCAGTTCTTC TRBJ2-1 TRBV5-4 - many
CASSLAVGGSSSTDTQYF TGTGCCAGCAGTTTGGCGGTCGGGGGGAGTTCTAGCACAGATACGCAGTATTTT TRBJ2-3 TRBV12-3/TRBV12-4 TRBD2 many
CASSYRQLLGGEQFF TGTGCCAGCAGTTACCGCCAACTCCTCGGTGGGGAGCAGTTCTTC TRBJ2-1 TRBV6-5 - many
CASSLGRTGEETQYF TGCGCCAGCAGCTTGGGACGAACAGGGGAAGAGACCCAGTACTTC TRBJ2-5 TRBV5-1 TRBD1 many
CASSLRGPLSYEQYF TGTGCCAGCAGTTTACGGGGGCCCCTCTCCTACGAGCAGTACTTC TRBJ2-7 TRBV28 - few
CASSLFQGAREKLFF TGCGCCAGCAGCTTGTTTCAGGGGGCGCGTGAAAAACTGTTTTTT TRBJ1-4 TRBV5-1 TRBD1 many
CASSEGGVMDIQYF TGTGCCAGCAGTGAGGGGGGTGTAATGGACATTCAGTACTTC TRBJ2-4 TRBV2 - many
CASSTPIQTGYQETQYF TGTGCCAGCAGCACCCCCATCCAGACAGGGTACCAAGAGACCCAGTACTTC TRBJ2-5 TRBV7-9 TRBD1 many
CASSYLRDRGTEAFF TGTGCCAGCAGCTATCTCCGGGACAGGGGCACTGAAGCTTTCTTT TRBJ1-1 TRBV7-2 TRBD1 many
CASVTGTNSYEQYF TGTGCCAGCGTTACAGGGACCAACTCCTACGAGCAGTACTTC TRBJ2-7 TRBV7-6 - many
CASKISTSTDTQYF TGCGCCAGCAAAATATCGACCTCCACAGATACGCAGTATTTT TRBJ2-3 TRBV5-1 - -
CASRTLAGGETQYF TGCGCCAGCAGAACACTAGCGGGGGGGGAGACCCAGTACTTC TRBJ2-5 TRBV10-2 TRBD2 many
CASSLTAGVNTDTQYF TGTGCCAGCAGTTTAACCGCGGGGGTTAACACAGATACGCAGTATTTT TRBJ2-3 TRBV12-3/TRBV12-4 TRBD2 many
CASSWGGELFF TGTGCCAGCAGTTGGGGCGGGGAGCTGTTTTTT TRBJ2-2 TRBV27 - many
CSAFRREGGDGYTF TGCAGTGCCTTCCGAAGGGAGGGGGGCGATGGCTACACCTTC TRBJ1-2 TRBV20-1 - many
CASRTPGGIYGYTF TGTGCCAGCAGGACCCCCGGGGGGATTTATGGCTACACCTTC TRBJ1-2 TRBV28 - many
CSARADSYPTSEAFF TGCAGTGCTAGAGCGGACAGCTACCCCACGAGTGAAGCTTTCTTT TRBJ1-1 TRBV20-1 - few
CASTRISNQPQHF TGTGCCAGCACACGGATTAGCAATCAGCCCCAGCATTTT TRBJ1-5 TRBV2 - many
CSVPGLAGAAGNEQFF TGCAGCGTTCCGGGACTAGCGGGGGCCGCAGGGAATGAGCAGTTCTTC TRBJ2-1 TRBV29-1 TRBD2 many